The 24 T cell receptor beta chains given below trace back to one sample, sequenced in a study of CD8 T cells in ankylosing spondylitis. TCRdb recomputed calls from the 5' RACE reads with MiXCR, one row per CDR3 protein. The data show 200,000 to 300,000 distinct CDR3 sequences, about 10% seen once. Sequencing used blood, either unsorted or a sorted T cell fraction (not recorded which). Receptor source: a male donor with ankylosing spondylitis or in good health (not recorded which).

This clonotype has at least ten counts. V and J are TRBV9 and TRBJ2-4, with 8 bases identical to TRBD1. CDR1 and CDR2 (germline): SGDLS, YYNGEE. Unmatched junction bases numbered 8, after V lost 5 bases and J lost 7 bases. This CDR3 is built from 14 residues. CDR3 coding DNA: TGTGCCAGCAGTGCCGCGGGACAGGCTAACATTCAGTACTTC. Translation gives CASSAAGQANIQYF. Full variable domain (outside the CDR3, taken from reference TRBV9 and TRBJ2-4): DSGVTQTPKHLITATGQRVTLRCSPRSGDLSVYWYQQSLDQGLQFLIQYYNGEERAKGNILERFSAQQFPDLHSELNLSSLELGDSALYFCASSAAGQANIQYFGAGTRLSVL.

This clonotype was detected ten times or more. This chain links TRBV12-3 or TRBV12-4 with TRBJ2-1; 8 nucleotides match TRBD2. The CDR3 length is 18 residues. J gave up 7 bases and V 4 bases, and 18 bases lay outside the gene matches. The CDR3 spells CASSWLSGPGTSMNEQFF. The DNA for the CDR3 is TGTGCCAGCAGTTGGTTATCAGGCCCCGGGACTAGTATGAATGAGCAGTTCTTC.

This clonotype was detected many times. This sequence joins TRBV6-1 and TRBJ2-3, with D possibly matching TRBD1 (6 bases). Between the trimmed V and J ends, which lost 7 bases and 3 bases, there was a span of 11 bases. Looked up from germline, CDR1 is MNHNS and CDR2 is SASEGT. The length of the CDR3 is 13 residues. CDR3 bases: TGTGCCAGCAAGGGACACGAGACAGATACGCAGTATTTT. Protein product: CASKGHETDTQYF.

This clonotype was seen at least ten times. The chain uses TRBV20-1 and TRBJ2-7; D is possibly TRBD2 (5 bases). Germline-derived CDR1 and CDR2 are DFQATT and SNEGSKA (reference sequence). This CDR3 region has 14 residues. With 3 bases removed from V and 0 bases from J, the gap between germline ends came to 12 bases. The CDR3 protein is CSASGVLFSYEQYF. CDR3 nucleotides: TGCAGTGCTAGCGGGGTACTTTTCTCCTACGAGCAGTACTTC.

This clonotype occurred many times. This chain links TRBV20-1 with TRBJ1-2; 7 bases agree with TRBD1. Unmatched junction bases numbered 12, after V lost 6 bases and J lost 5 bases. Germline values: CDR1 DFQATT, CDR2 SNEGSKA (reference sequence). CDR3 size: 14 residues. The CDR3 here is CSALLGQQGYGYTF. As DNA, the CDR3 is TGCAGTGCCCTATTGGGACAGCAGGGATATGGCTACACCTTC.

This clonotype has a handful of counts. This chain uses TRBV30 with TRBJ2-5, with 9 bases fitting TRBD2. V shed 6 bases, J shed 1 base, and the junction held 9 bases outside the gene matches. Germline assignment: CDR1 GTSNPN and CDR2 SVGIG (reference sequence). The CDR3 is 15 amino acids. This chain's CDR3 is CACPRAGGPQETQYF. In DNA, the CDR3 is TGTGCCTGCCCCCGGGCGGGGGGGCCCCAAGAGACCCAGTACTTC.

In its sample, this clonotype was seen many times. V usage is TRBV6-1 and J usage is TRBJ2-7; TRBD1 agrees at 7 bases. The germline V gene has CDR1 MNHNS and CDR2 SASEGT. The length of the CDR3 is 15 residues. J lost 0 bases, V lost 7 bases, and 9 bases had no gene match. In DNA form, the CDR3 reads TGTGCCAGCACCTTTCCCGGGACAGACTCCTACGAGCAGTACTTC. Its translation is CASTFPGTDSYEQYF.

In this sample, this clonotype turned up many times. The chain uses TRBV6-2 or TRBV6-3 and TRBJ1-5; D is possibly TRBD1 (5 bases). Germline-derived CDR1 and CDR2 are MNHEY and SVGEGT. Trimming pared 3 bases from V and 4 bases from J, leaving 10 bases between. This CDR3 region has 14 residues. CDR3 loop: CASSYDRLNQPQHF. CDR3 sequence (DNA): TGTGCCAGCAGTTATGACAGACTAAATCAGCCCCAGCATTTT.

This clonotype was counted at least ten times. The chain carries TRBV2 and TRBJ2-5; the D gene is possibly TRBD2 (6 bases). CDR1 is SNHLY and CDR2 is FYNNEI in the germline V gene. This CDR3 has 13 amino acids. Trimming took 4 bases from V and 3 from J, leaving 9 bases between them. The CDR3 spells CASSGGLKETQYF. Here the CDR3 DNA reads TGTGCCAGCAGTGGGGGACTGAAAGAGACCCAGTACTTC.

There are many counts of this clonotype. V is TRBV21-1 and J is TRBJ2-2; TRBD1 was called by the table and not checked on the DNA. TRBV21-1 is a pseudogene locus. The CDR3 contains 22 residues. The CDR3 DNA is TGTGCCAGCAGCAAACGTGCAGGTCAGGTTACCCGGGACACTCAGAACACCGGGGAGCTGTTTTTT. It encodes CASSKRAGQVTRDTQNTGELFF.

This clonotype has more than one count but fewer than ten. This chain links TRBV20-1 with TRBJ2-7; the D gene is possibly TRBD1 (5 bases). The V end lost 3 bases, the J end lost 9 bases, and 18 bases lay between the germline ends. Germline V CDR1 and CDR2: DFQATT, SNEGSKA (reference sequence). This CDR3 spans 13 amino acids. This chain's CDR3 is CSARASTDLGQYF. CDR3 in DNA: TGCAGTGCTAGGGCTTCGACAGATTTAGGGCAGTACTTC.

The V and J genes are TRBV19 and TRBJ2-7, with 7 positions matching TRBD1. V lost 3 bases, J lost 2 bases, and 4 bases stayed unmatched. Per germline, CDR1 LNHDA and CDR2 SQIVND (reference sequence). CDR3 size: 14 residues. This chain's CDR3 is CASSIGQVAYEQYF. In DNA form, the CDR3 reads TGTGCCAGTAGTATCGGACAGGTAGCCTACGAGCAGTACTTC. Drawing the rest from reference TRBV19 and TRBJ2-7, the complete variable domain is DGGITQSPKYLFRKEGQNVTLSCEQNLNHDAMYWYRQDPGQGLRLIYYSQIVNDFQKGDIAEGYSVSREKKESFPLTVTSAQKNPTAFYLCASSIGQVAYEQYFGPGTRLTVT.

This clonotype was observed a few times. J is TRBJ2-7 and V is TRBV6-1, with D possibly matching TRBD2 (5 bases). Germline-derived CDR1 and CDR2 are MNHNS and SASEGT. The germline V and J ends were trimmed by 10 bases and 2 bases, with 18 bases remaining between them. This CDR3 comprises 14 residues. CDR3 sequence reads: CAIRSRGSTYEQYF. CDR3 sequence (DNA): TGTGCCATAAGGAGTCGGGGTAGTACCTACGAGCAGTACTTC.

The chain combines TRBV5-1 with TRBJ2-1, with 7 nucleotides matching TRBD1. V lost 6 bases and J lost 9; bases outside the gene matches: 21. CDR1 is SGHRS, CDR2 YFSETQ, per germline. The CDR3 length is 17 residues. The CDR3 region has the DNA TGCGCCAGCAACCTGCCACCGACAGGGAATGGGCAAGTTGAGCAGTTCTTC. Protein sequence: CASNLPPTGNGQVEQFF.

This clonotype has a count of ten or more. This chain connects TRBV2 to TRBJ1-1, with a weak D call TRBD1 (6 bases). The CDR3 has 13 amino acids. V was shortened by 4 bases and J by 6 bases, with 12 bases between the two germline ends. Germline V gives CDR1 SNHLY, CDR2 FYNNEI. CDR3 sequence: CASSAARGAEAFF. CDR3 nucleotides: TGTGCCAGCAGTGCAGCCAGGGGCGCTGAAGCTTTCTTT.

The genes are TRBV6-4 and TRBJ2-3; perhaps TRBD2 as D (5 bases). CDR3 length: 16 amino acids. Germline V gene data show CDR1 as MRHNA and CDR2 as SNTAGT. The V end lost 3 bases, the J end lost 1 base, and 14 bases lay between the germline ends. The CDR3 region has the DNA TGTGCCAGCAGTGAGAGGAGCGGAGTGGGCACAGATACGCAGTATTTT. It codes for CASSERSGVGTDTQYF.

This chain connects TRBV6-2 or TRBV6-3 to TRBJ2-7; 16 bases map to TRBD2. The trim removed 4 bases at V and 3 bases at J, leaving 9 bases unmatched. The CDR3 totals 18 residues. Germline CDR1 reads MNHEY; CDR2 reads SVGEGT. CDR3 loop: CASSFGTSGRASNYEQYF. In nucleotides, the CDR3 is TGTGCCAGCAGTTTTGGGACTAGCGGGAGGGCCAGTAACTACGAGCAGTACTTC.

The gene calls are TRBV7-2 and TRBJ1-5; D uncertain. The CDR3 sequence is 18 residues long. V was clipped by 1 base and J by 5 bases, with 21 bases between them. CDR1 and CDR2 (germline): SGHTA, FQGNSA. The CDR3 DNA is TGTGCCAGCAGCTTAGACGCTCATGGCAACGGTTTCTATCAGCCCCAGCATTTT. Its protein product is CASSLDAHGNGFYQPQHF.

The chain combines TRBV25-1 with TRBJ2-5; D possibly corresponds to TRBD1 (5 bases). Looked up from germline, CDR1 is MGHDK and CDR2 is SYGVNS. The CDR3 is 14 residues long. V lost 8 bases and J 5 bases, leaving 18 bases between the germline ends. CDR3 amino acids: CASLTDQGMETQYF. The CDR3 nucleotides are TGTGCCAGCCTTACAGACCAGGGCATGGAGACCCAGTACTTC.

With respect to this clonotype: At one boundary the junction diverges from the germline segment, which might be a read error. V is TRBV10-3 and J is TRBJ2-7, with D perhaps matching TRBD2 (5 bases). This CDR3 contains 12 residues. The V gene's germline CDR1 is ENHRY and CDR2 SYGVKD. CDR3 sequence: CTIGREGHEQYF. CDR3 nucleotide sequence: TGTACCATCGGCCGGGAAGGTCACGAGCAGTACTTC.

This clonotype appeared many times. The rearrangement joins TRBV4-2 to TRBJ2-3, with TRBD2 matching 11 bases. The ends lost 1 base at V and 0 bases at J; junction bases unmatched: 18. This CDR3 has 22 residues. Germline lookup yields CDR1 LGHNA and CDR2 YNFKEQ. The CDR3 protein is CASSQVAGGIDPVILSTDTQYF. In DNA form, the CDR3 reads TGTGCCAGCAGCCAAGTAGCGGGGGGGATTGATCCCGTTATACTCAGCACAGATACGCAGTATTTT.

The chain has TRBV6-6 and TRBJ1-1, with D uncertain. Germline CDR1 and CDR2: MNHNY and SVGAGI (reference sequence). The CDR3 totals 13 residues. The V end lost 2 bases, the J end lost 3 bases, and 7 bases lay between the germline ends. This CDR3 reads CASSYQTHTEAFF. The CDR3, as DNA: TGTGCCAGCAGTTACCAGACACACACTGAAGCTTTCTTT.

This clonotype occurred many times. The CDR3 coding sequence is TGTGCCAGTTTCAGAGAGCAGTTCTTC. Protein product: CASFREQFF. The rearrangement uses TRBV12-3 or TRBV12-4 and TRBJ2-1, with D uncertain. This CDR3 region has 9 residues. V dropped 9 bases and J dropped 10 bases, with 7 bases sitting between them.

This sequence joins TRBV9 and TRBJ2-2; 11 nucleotides match TRBD2. V lost 3 bases to trimming and J lost 8 bases; unmatched junction nucleotides: 9. The CDR3 totals 16 residues. Germline-derived CDR1 and CDR2 are SGDLS and YYNGEE. This chain's CDR3 is CASSARIAGGPGELFF. For the CDR3, the DNA is TGTGCCAGCAGCGCCCGGATAGCGGGGGGGCCTGGGGAGCTGTTTTTT.